These 22 T cell receptor beta chains share one sample of origin, sequenced in a study of Graves' ophthalmopathy and Graves' hyperthyroidism. Researchers took RNA transcripts and amplified TCR beta CDR3 regions from them. A first-round RT-PCR used HTBI primers, followed by a second-round multiplex PCR. TCRdb re-derived calls from the multiplex PCR reads in MiXCR, one entry per CDR3 protein. The sample includes 450,000 or so distinct CDR3 sequences, approximately 15% of them seen just once. Specimen: blood. The origin of the receptors is a woman in her 30s with Graves' ophthalmopathy.

This clonotype was seen repeatedly, ten times or more. A much larger clone sits a single nucleotide away, making a read error possible. CDR3 coding DNA: TGTGCCAGCAGCCAAGAGGGTTACGAGCAGTACTTC. Its translation is CASSQEGYEQYF. This rearrangement joins TRBV4-2 to TRBJ2-7, with unresolved D. The germline gives CDR1 LGHNA, CDR2 YNFKEQ. V was trimmed by 0 bases and J by 4 bases, leaving 4 bases between them. The length of the CDR3 is 12 residues.

This clonotype was seen more than once but under ten times. The V and J genes are TRBV6-2 or TRBV6-3 and TRBJ2-7; D remains ambiguous. Germline V lookup: CDR1 MNHEY, CDR2 SVGEGT. The V end was cut by 6 bases, the J end by 4 bases, with 10 bases between. This CDR3 comprises 12 residues. The chain's CDR3 is CASSQTAYEQYF. In nucleotides, the CDR3 is TGTGCCAGCAGCCAAACAGCTTACGAGCAGTACTTC.

This clonotype has at least ten counts. The chain joins TRBV12-3 or TRBV12-4 to TRBJ1-2, with unresolved D. The CDR3 spans 13 residues. With 4 bases removed from V and 4 bases from J, the gap between germline ends came to 10 bases. In nucleotides, the CDR3 is TGTGCCAGCAGTTCTCCTTTAGCCTATGGCTACACCTTC. Amino acids: CASSSPLAYGYTF.

This clonotype was counted at least ten times. V is TRBV7-3 and J is TRBJ2-5, with D possibly TRBD2 on 7 matching bases. V was cut by 1 base and J by 4 bases, with 13 bases left in between. There are 15 residues in the CDR3. Germline V gives CDR1 SGHTA, CDR2 FQGTGA. As DNA, the CDR3 is TGTGCCAGCAGCTTAATTAGGGAGGGGGGAGAGACCCAGTACTTC. This sequence encodes CASSLIREGGETQYF.

This clonotype was observed at least ten times. The rearrangement joins TRBV12-3 or TRBV12-4 to TRBJ2-5; 8 nucleotides agree with TRBD1. Unmatched junction bases numbered 9, after V lost 2 bases and J lost 4 bases. CDR3 size: 16 residues. The CDR3, as DNA: TGTGCCAGCAGTTTATTGGACAGGGTGAGAGGAGAGACCCAGTACTTC. This encodes CASSLLDRVRGETQYF.

This clonotype was found many times. A read error may account for a junction end that differs from germline. This chain links TRBV6-1 with TRBJ1-2, with 8 positions matching TRBD1. Per the germline V gene, CDR1 is MNHNS and CDR2 is SASEGT. The CDR3 is 13 residues long. The CDR3: CASSVSQGALLAF. DNA for the CDR3: TGTGCCAGCAGTGTTTCCCAGGGGGCCTTATTGGCCTTC.

This clonotype was seen repeatedly, ten times or more. The gene calls are TRBV2 and TRBJ2-4, with D maybe TRBD2 (6 bases). The germline V gene has CDR1 SNHLY and CDR2 FYNNEI. V gave up 2 bases and J gave up 9 bases, with 14 bases separating them. CDR3 length equals 14 residues. The DNA for the CDR3 is TGTGCCAGCAGTGAATACCCCAACGGGGGCATTCAGTACTTC. Its translation: CASSEYPNGGIQYF. Full variable domain (remainder filled in from reference TRBV2 and TRBJ2-4): EPEVTQTPSHQVTQMGQEVILRCVPISNHLYFYWYRQILGQKVEFLVSFYNNEISEKSEIFDDQFSVERPDGSNFTLKIRSTKLEDSAMYFCASSEYPNGGIQYFGAGTRLSVL.

This clonotype was seen many times. This chain joins TRBV20-1 and TRBJ1-5; D is perhaps TRBD1 (5 bases). The CDR3 contains 16 residues. The V and J ends lost 0 bases and 0 bases respectively, with 12 bases between them. The germline V gene encodes CDR1 DFQATT and CDR2 SNEGSKA (reference sequence). The CDR3 coding sequence is TGCAGTGCTAGAGAGCACGGAGGACATAGCAATCAGCCCCAGCATTTT. Its translation: CSAREHGGHSNQPQHF.

This clonotype was seen repeatedly, ten times or more. CDR3 residues: CASSPQGSPGVNTEAFF. The DNA of the CDR3 is TGCGCCAGCAGCCCACAGGGGTCCCCGGGGGTCAACACTGAAGCTTTCTTT. The rearrangement uses TRBV5-1 and TRBJ1-1, with TRBD1 identical over 7 bases. CDR3 length: 17 residues. Germline CDR1 and CDR2: SGHRS and YFSETQ. V lost 4 bases to trimming and J lost 2 bases; unmatched junction nucleotides: 14. Complete variable domain (other parts from reference TRBV5-1 and TRBJ1-1): KAGVTQTPRYLIKTRGQQVTLSCSPISGHRSVSWYQQTPGQGLQFLFEYFSETQRNKGNFPGRFSGRQFSNSRSEMNVSTLELGDSALYLCASSPQGSPGVNTEAFFGQGTRLTVV.

The DNA for the CDR3 is TGTGCCAGCAGCTTAGTAAGGGACCCTAAAGCTTTCTTT. It is translated as CASSLVRDPKAFF. This chain joins TRBV7-2 and TRBJ1-1, with D tentatively TRBD1 (5 bases). The CDR3 extends over 13 amino acids. V dropped 1 base and J dropped 9 bases, with 12 bases sitting between them. Germline lookup yields CDR1 SGHTA and CDR2 FQGNSA.

The sample holds many counts of this clonotype. J is TRBJ2-5 and V is TRBV5-4, with D possibly matching TRBD2 (6 bases). Trimming stripped 3 bases from V and 1 base from J, with 16 bases between. The CDR3 has 16 residues. Germline V gene sequence: CDR1 SGHNT, CDR2 YYREEE (reference sequence). This CDR3 reads CASSSSPGETQETQYF. The CDR3 DNA reads TGTGCCAGCAGCTCCTCCCCGGGGGAAACCCAAGAGACCCAGTACTTC.

This clonotype was seen at least ten times. J is TRBJ2-7 and V is TRBV19, with D possibly matching TRBD1 (5 bases). Germline CDR1 reads LNHDA; CDR2 reads SQIVND (reference sequence). This CDR3 has 14 amino acids. Trimming shortened V by 4 bases and J by 3 bases, and 13 bases separated the two germline ends. The CDR3 region is CASSTTVVNYEQYF. The CDR3 DNA follows: TGTGCCAGTAGTACGACAGTTGTGAACTACGAGCAGTACTTC.

The table lists this clonotype with a few counts. The chain links TRBV2 to TRBJ2-2; D may be TRBD1 or TRBD2 (5 bases each). Trimming pared 1 base from V and 5 bases from J, leaving 17 bases between. CDR3 size: 17 residues. The germline V gene has CDR1 SNHLY and CDR2 FYNNEI. DNA for the CDR3: TGTGCCAGCAGTGAAGGCCGCAGGGTGAGGGGTACCGGGGAGCTGTTTTTT. Its translation is CASSEGRRVRGTGELFF. The full variable domain, in which reference TRBV2 and TRBJ2-2 provide the parts outside the CDR3, is EPEVTQTPSHQVTQMGQEVILRCVPISNHLYFYWYRQILGQKVEFLVSFYNNEISEKSEIFDDQFSVERPDGSNFTLKIRSTKLEDSAMYFCASSEGRRVRGTGELFFGEGSRLTVL.

There are a few counts of this clonotype. The J gene is TRBJ2-7, the V gene TRBV4-1; TRBD2 matches at 10 bases. The CDR3 is 17 amino acids. CDR1 and CDR2 from the germline V gene are MGHRA and YSYEKL. Unmatched junction bases numbered 14, after V lost 4 bases and J lost 5 bases. CDR3 sequence: CASSRKMASGGVHEQYF. The CDR3 nucleotides read TGCGCCAGCAGCCGGAAGATGGCCAGCGGGGGGGTTCACGAGCAGTACTTC.

Comment on this clonotype: The junction departs from the called germline gene at one end, perhaps through a read error. The J gene is TRBJ1-2, the V gene TRBV29-1; TRBD1 matches at 7 bases. Germline CDR1 SQVTM, CDR2 ANQGSEA. This CDR3 comprises 14 residues. The CDR3 DNA sequence: TGCAGCGCTGAAGACAGGGTTCGGACCCATGGCTACACCTTC. As protein: CSAEDRVRTHGYTF.

This clonotype was seen repeatedly, ten times or more. This rearrangement joins TRBV6-2 or TRBV6-3 to TRBJ2-6; TRBD1 matches 8 bases. Germline loops: CDR1 MNHEY, CDR2 SVGEGT. V dropped 0 bases and J dropped 4; count of bases not matched to a gene: 5. There are 17 residues in the CDR3. CDR3 residues: CASSYSSGGSGANVLTF. The CDR3 region has the DNA TGTGCCAGCAGTTACTCGTCAGGGGGCTCCGGGGCCAACGTCCTGACTTTC.

This clonotype was counted a few times. The chain has TRBV6-2 or TRBV6-3 and TRBJ2-2, with 14 bases lining up with TRBD2. The germline V gene encodes CDR1 MNHEY and CDR2 SVGEGT. The CDR3 covers 19 residues. V shed 2 bases, J shed 5 bases, and the junction held 10 bases outside the gene matches. This CDR3 reads CASSYPLGLAGVGTGELFF. The DNA for the CDR3 is TGTGCCAGCAGTTACCCCTTGGGACTAGCGGGAGTCGGGACCGGGGAGCTGTTTTTT.

A few counts support this clonotype. The J gene is TRBJ2-2, the V gene TRBV4-1; D might be TRBD1 (5 bases). Trimming left V 2 bases short and J 8 bases short, with 18 bases between. The germline gives CDR1 MGHRA, CDR2 YSYEKL. The CDR3 totals 16 residues. The CDR3 coding sequence is TGCGCCAGCAGCCAAATGGCAGGAGCCCAGGGTGGGGAGCTGTTTTTT. It encodes CASSQMAGAQGGELFF.

The chain combines TRBV7-9 with TRBJ1-1; D is perhaps TRBD1 (6 bases). The V end lost 5 bases, the J end lost 5 bases, and 18 bases lay between the germline ends. Germline CDR1 and CDR2: SEHNR and FQNEAQ (reference sequence). The CDR3 has 15 amino acids. Here the CDR3 reads CASSHAFGGLTEAFF. CDR3 DNA sequence: TGTGCCAGCAGCCATGCTTTCGGGGGGCTGACTGAAGCTTTCTTT. The entire variable domain, with the rest obtained from reference TRBV7-9 and TRBJ1-1, is as follows: DTGVSQNPRHKITKRGQNVTFRCDPISEHNRLYWYRQTLGQGPEFLTYFQNEAQLEKSRLLSDRFSAERPKGSFSTLEIQRTEQGDSAMYLCASSHAFGGLTEAFFGQGTRLTVV.

With regard to this clonotype: This may arise from a read error, as a much more abundant clone is one base away. The CDR3 does not close with the conserved phenylalanine or tryptophan, likely indicating a read error. V usage is TRBV4-1 and J usage is TRBJ2-6; either TRBD1 or TRBD2 may fit D (5 bases each). The CDR3 runs to 16 residues. V lost 1 base and J lost 0, with 7 bases in between. Germline V CDR1 and CDR2: MGHRA, YSYEKL. CDR3 coding DNA: TGCGCCAGCAGCCAAGGGGACCGCTCTGGGGCCAACGTCCTGACTTGC. Amino acids: CASSQGDRSGANVLTC.

This clonotype was recorded many times. The junction departs from the called germline gene at one end, perhaps through a read error. This chain links TRBV27 with TRBJ2-7, with a weak D call TRBD1 (6 bases). This CDR3 spans 12 amino acids. Germline loops: CDR1 MNHEY, CDR2 SMNVEV (reference sequence). The CDR3 reads CASWDTPYEQYF. DNA of the CDR3: TGTGCCAGTTGGGACACCCCCTATGAGCAGTACTTC.

This clonotype has at least ten counts. The J gene is TRBJ2-7, the V gene TRBV7-2, with D perhaps TRBD1 (6 bases). Per the germline V gene, CDR1 is SGHTA and CDR2 is FQGNSA. V gave up 0 bases and J gave up 3 bases, with 9 bases separating them. The CDR3 totals 14 residues. The CDR3 sequence: CASSLAPGDYEQYF. CDR3 nucleotides: TGTGCCAGCAGCTTAGCCCCAGGGGACTACGAGCAGTACTTC.